The 13 T cell receptor beta chains given below trace back to one sample, sequenced in a study of T-cell reconstitution after alpha-beta-depleted transplantation in children (dated by TCRdb to between 2015 and 2016). The method was PCR. For sequencing, an Illumina HiSeq 2500 was employed. To normalize quantification of the TCRbeta repertoire, the TCR libraries were built with molecular barcoding that relied on unique molecular identifiers. TCRdb trimmed public reads at Q25 via fastp, called clones via MiXCR and kept in-frame beta chains. Here each entry gathers all rows of one CDR3 protein and keeps the most common genes and DNA. The sample table shows fewer than 700,000 distinct CDR3 sequences, and about 23% are seen once. Clones ranked in the top ten supply 13% to 15% of the sample. This sample's treatment or condition label indicates: allogeneic hematopoietic cell transplantation with graft depleted of TCRalphabeta T cells and CD19 B cells.

Here the sequenced sample was PBMCs, mostly from graft donor cells, taken 360 days after TCRalphabeta/CD19-depleted stem cell transplant. The receptors here all came from a boy under two years old who had a stem cell transplant for acute myeloid leukemia, so the T cells may come from the graft donor.

In this sample, this clonotype turned up many times. CDR3 DNA sequence: TGTGCCAGCAGCTTAGGAGGACAGGGGGCCTACGAGCAGTACTTC. This gives the protein CASSLGGQGAYEQYF. V is TRBV7-2 and J is TRBJ2-7; 10 bases match TRBD1. J lost 2 bases, V lost 1 base, and 2 bases had no gene match. This CDR3 has 15 amino acids. Germline CDR1 reads SGHTA; CDR2 reads FQGNSA.

The V gene is TRBV11-2, the J gene TRBJ2-1, with 7 bases fitting TRBD2. The germline V gene encodes CDR1 SGHAT and CDR2 FQNNGV. The J segment lost 7 bases and the V segment lost 3 bases, leaving 12 bases of the junction unmatched. This CDR3 comprises 16 residues. For the CDR3, the DNA is TGTGCCAGCAGCTTCGGGGGGTATGGTCCCCCGAATGAGCAGTTCTTC. Translation gives CASSFGGYGPPNEQFF.

The gene calls are TRBV20-1 and TRBJ2-3; 13 bases line up with TRBD2. In germline, CDR1 is DFQATT, CDR2 SNEGSKA (reference sequence). CDR3 size: 16 residues. Losses at the gene ends were 1 base for V and 7 bases for J; bases not matched to a gene: 8. The CDR3 sequence: CSARGGTSGAPYTQYF. In DNA, the CDR3 is TGCAGTGCTAGAGGTGGGACTAGCGGGGCCCCATATACGCAGTATTTT.

V is TRBV20-1 and J is TRBJ2-1; TRBD2 aligns across 8 bases. CDR3 length: 13 residues. Germline CDR1 DFQATT, CDR2 SNEGSKA (reference sequence). Germline trimming cut 4 bases from V and 7 bases from J; bases unmatched to any gene: 6. The CDR3 nucleotides read TGCAGTGCTATGTCGGGGGGGTCAAATGAGCAGTTCTTC. Protein product: CSAMSGGSNEQFF.

V and J are TRBV7-2 and TRBJ2-5, with D possibly being TRBD2 (6 bases). V lost 4 bases, J lost 3 bases, and 15 bases lay in between. Looked up from germline, CDR1 is SGHTA and CDR2 is FQGNSA. The length of the CDR3 is 15 residues. CDR3 sequence reads: CASSSIGGGKETQYF. CDR3 sequence (DNA): TGTGCCAGCAGCTCAATCGGGGGAGGTAAAGAGACCCAGTACTTC. Complete variable domain (other parts from reference TRBV7-2 and TRBJ2-5): GAGVSQSPSNKVTEKGKDVELRCDPISGHTALYWYRQSLGQGLEFLIYFQGNSAPDKSGLPSDRFSAERTGGSVSTLTIQRTQQEDSAVYLCASSSIGGGKETQYFGPGTRLLVL.

This clonotype has just a few counts. The chain joins TRBV20-1 to TRBJ1-5; 7 positions agree with TRBD1. Germline loops: CDR1 DFQATT, CDR2 SNEGSKA (reference sequence). Trimming removed 7 bases from V and 6 bases from J; junction bases left unmatched: 9. The CDR3 is 13 residues long. The CDR3 DNA sequence: TGCAGTGTGATGACAGGGACTAGTCAGCCCCAGCATTTT. Its translation is CSVMTGTSQPQHF.

A few counts support this clonotype. This chain uses TRBV20-1 with TRBJ1-1; tentative D call: TRBD1 (6 bases). Germline CDR1 is DFQATT and CDR2 is SNEGSKA (reference sequence). The CDR3 covers 13 residues. V gave up 6 bases and J gave up 5 bases, with 16 bases separating them. CDR3 nucleotides: TGCAGTGCGCAACAGGGTAGACGTACTGAAGCTTTCTTT. Translated, it gives CSAQQGRRTEAFF.

The chain employs TRBV11-3 and TRBJ2-1; possibly TRBD1 for D (6 bases). The length of the CDR3 is 17 residues. Trimming cost V 5 bases and J 0 bases, with 17 bases left between them. Germline V gives CDR1 SGHNT, CDR2 YENEEA. The DNA for the CDR3 is TGTGCCAGCAGCCCCCCGTTTGGGGGCAGCTCCTACAATGAGCAGTTCTTC. Its protein product is CASSPPFGGSSYNEQFF. Filled out from reference TRBV11-3 and TRBJ2-1, the complete variable domain reads EAGVVQSPRYKIIEKKQPVAFWCNPISGHNTLYWYLQNLGQGPELLIRYENEEAVDDSQLPKDRFSAERLKGVDSTLKIQPAELGDSAVYLCASSPPFGGSSYNEQFFGPGTRLTVL.

This clonotype was counted many times. V is TRBV20-1 and J is TRBJ2-2; either TRBD1 or TRBD2 may fit D (5 bases each). Trimming took off 2 bases at V and 4 bases at J, with 8 bases between the two ends. The CDR3 spans 13 residues. In germline, CDR1 is DFQATT, CDR2 SNEGSKA (reference sequence). The CDR3 loop reads CSARSGTTGELFF. The CDR3 DNA reads as TGCAGTGCTAGATCTGGGACCACCGGGGAGCTGTTTTTT.

Notes on this clonotype: A read error is possible here, since a much larger clone lies one base away. The chain couples TRBV20-1 to TRBJ2-7; 14 positions match TRBD2. The CDR3 extends over 14 amino acids. Trimming at V came to 2 bases and at J to 6 bases, leaving 3 bases not matched to a gene. Germline-derived CDR1 and CDR2 are DFQATT and SNEGSKA (reference sequence). The CDR3 DNA reads TGCAGTGCTAGACCCGGACTAGCGGGAGGCGAGCAGTACTTC. Translation gives CSARPGLAGGEQYF.

This clonotype is a singleton in its sample. This chain uses TRBV11-2 with TRBJ2-3; 7 bases match TRBD1. The CDR3 extends over 17 amino acids. CDR1 and CDR2 from the germline V gene are SGHAT and FQNNGV. The ends lost 5 bases at V and 6 bases at J; junction bases unmatched: 17. CDR3 protein: CASSPQRTGGVADTQYF. In DNA form, the CDR3 reads TGTGCCAGCAGCCCCCAGAGGACAGGTGGGGTGGCGGATACGCAGTATTTT.

This clonotype was recorded at least ten times. One end of the junction fails to match germline, which may point to a read error. The chain has TRBV5-1 and TRBJ2-3; tentatively, D is TRBD1 or TRBD2 (6 bases each). Germline CDR1 reads SGHRS; CDR2 reads YFSETQ. The length of the CDR3 is 15 residues. The CDR3 spells CASSLGGGLTDTQYF. Written as DNA, the CDR3 is TGTGCCAGCAGTTTAGGAGGGGGTCTCACAGATACGCAGTATTTT.

The chain joins TRBV12-3 or TRBV12-4 to TRBJ2-2, with D tentatively TRBD1 or TRBD2 (5 bases each). The CDR3 is 15 residues long. V lost 0 bases to trimming and J lost 3 bases, with 8 bases between them. This CDR3 is CASSLALGDTGELFF. CDR3 in DNA: TGTGCCAGCAGTTTAGCGCTGGGGGACACCGGGGAGCTGTTTTTT.